The source of this T cell receptor (beta chain) is a study of cytomegalovirus exposure and HLA in healthy donors. On the study more broadly: Early released data had about 85 million unique TCRs, all coming from HLA-typed donors. Study findings and constraints: In a later analysis, productive TCRs from donors in an Asian-associated ancestry cluster reportedly carried fewer N-insertions than the cohort mean.

PCR used 60 Vbeta primers and 13 Jbeta primers. In the study's own analysis: Around 9.9 million shared chains were among the roughly 78 million unique TCR beta chains that a later analysis counted. Generated by immunoSEQ multiplex PCR, the TCRdb table keeps only in-frame clones and is missing some. The V and J calls and clone size come from that table; D and trimming were worked out from the DNA. The sample records some 130,000 clones, less than 85% being singletons. CDR3 size: 17 residues. CDR1 is GTSNPN and CDR2 is SVGIG in the germline V gene (reference sequence). Trimming pared 0 bases from V and 0 bases from J, leaving 15 bases between. This clone was seen just once. Its antigen remains unidentified.

The chain links TRBV30 to TRBJ1-3; D is possibly TRBD1 (6 bases). The specimen was PBMCs. The source is a male donor in good health and CMV-seronegative. Written as DNA, the CDR3 is TGTGCCTGGAGTGTGACGACAGGAAAAAGCTCTGGAAACACCATATATTTT. Its protein product is CAWSVTTGKSSGNTIYF.